Below, one TCR beta chain is given with its context. Between the trimmed V and J ends, which lost 0 bases and 2 bases, there was a span of 13 bases. Germline V gene sequence: CDR1 MGHRA, CDR2 YSYEKL. The CDR3 consists of 17 residues. Profiling relied on immunoSEQ multiplex PCR, and the TCRdb table lists in-frame clones only, not all of them. The sample lists 850,000 to 1,200,000 clones, around 76% occurring once. The data are from a study of shared clonotypes between healthy human individuals. J is TRBJ2-2 and V is TRBV4-1; D is unresolved. Sequencing used memory CD4+ T cells sorted from blood. As to subset: CD45RA-negative fraction. The TCR sequence derives from a man younger than 30 in good health. The CDR3: CASSQEPYGPNTGELFF. The CDR3 coding sequence is TGCGCCAGCAGCCAAGAACCCTACGGGCCTAACACCGGGGAGCTGTTTTTT.